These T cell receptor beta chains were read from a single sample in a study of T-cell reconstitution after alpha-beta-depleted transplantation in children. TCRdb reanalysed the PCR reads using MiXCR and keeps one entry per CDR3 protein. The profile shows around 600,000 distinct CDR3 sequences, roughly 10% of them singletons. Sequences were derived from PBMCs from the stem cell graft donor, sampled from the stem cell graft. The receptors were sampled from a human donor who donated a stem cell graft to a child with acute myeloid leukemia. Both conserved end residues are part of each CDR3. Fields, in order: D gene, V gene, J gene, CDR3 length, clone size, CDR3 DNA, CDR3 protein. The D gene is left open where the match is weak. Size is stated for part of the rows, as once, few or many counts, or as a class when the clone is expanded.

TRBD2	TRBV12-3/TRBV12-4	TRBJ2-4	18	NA	TGTGCCAGCACCCAGGGACTAGCGGGTCCTCTAGCCAAAAACATTCAGTACTTC	CASTQGLAGPLAKNIQYF
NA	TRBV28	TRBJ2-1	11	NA	TGTGCCAGCAGTTCCCCTCTGTCGCAGTTCTTC	CASSSPLSQFF
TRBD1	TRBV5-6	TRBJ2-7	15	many	TGTGCCAGCAGCCGAGTGGACAGGGATCTCTACGAGCAGTACTTC	CASSRVDRDLYEQYF
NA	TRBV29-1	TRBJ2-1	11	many	TGCAGCGTGGACACAAGGAATGAGCAGTTCTTC	CSVDTRNEQFF
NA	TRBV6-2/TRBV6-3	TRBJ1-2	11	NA	TGTGCCAGCAGTCACGGGCATGGCTACACCTTC	CASSHGHGYTF
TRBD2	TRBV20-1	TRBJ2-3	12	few	TGCAGTGCTGGGACTAGCGGAGATACGCAGTATTTT	CSAGTSGDTQYF
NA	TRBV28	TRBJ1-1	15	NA	TGTGCCAGCAGTCAGCCCCGGTTTAGTTACACTGAAGCTTTCTTT	CASSQPRFSYTEAFF
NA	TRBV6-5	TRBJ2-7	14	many	TGTGCCAGCAGTTACGGGGGGACCACCTACGAGCAGTACTTC	CASSYGGTTYEQYF
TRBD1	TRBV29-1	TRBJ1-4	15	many	TGCAGCGTTGGAGACACAGGGGCAACTAATGAAAAACTGTTTTTT	CSVGDTGATNEKLFF
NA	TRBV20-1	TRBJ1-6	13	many	TGCAGTGCCACGGGACAAAGTAATTCACCCCTCCACTTT	CSATGQSNSPLHF
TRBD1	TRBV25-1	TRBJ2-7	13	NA	TGTGCCAGCACCCCGACAGGGGGCTACGAGCAGTACTTC	CASTPTGGYEQYF
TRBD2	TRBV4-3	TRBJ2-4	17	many	TGCGCCAGCAGCCAAGACCCGGCGGGAGGGGTTGTGGACATTCAGTACTTC	CASSQDPAGGVVDIQYF
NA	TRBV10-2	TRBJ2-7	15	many	TGCGCCAGCAGTGAGGGGGCGGGATGGGGAAGCGAGCAGTACTTC	CASSEGAGWGSEQYF
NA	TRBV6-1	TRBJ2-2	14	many	TGTGCCAGCAGGCCCTCTAGCGTGGGGGGGGAGCTGTTTTTT	CASRPSSVGGELFF
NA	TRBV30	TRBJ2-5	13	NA	TGTGCCTGGACCGGGACCGGCCAAGAGACCCAGTACTTC	CAWTGTGQETQYF
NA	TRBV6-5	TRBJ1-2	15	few	TGTGCCAGCAGTTACTCCCAGAGCGGGTCTGGTGGCTACACCTTC	CASSYSQSGSGGYTF
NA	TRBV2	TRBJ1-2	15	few	TGTGCCAGCAGTTTGATGGACGGAACCCAATATGGCTACACCTTC	CASSLMDGTQYGYTF
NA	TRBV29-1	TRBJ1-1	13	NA	TGCAGCGTCTGGTTGACAGTGAACACTGAAGCTTTCTTT	CSVWLTVNTEAFF
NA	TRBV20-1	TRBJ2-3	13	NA	TGCAGTGCTAAAGACAGCCTTACAGATACGCAGTATTTT	CSAKDSLTDTQYF
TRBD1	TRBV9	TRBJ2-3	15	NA	TGTGCCAGCAGCGTAGAAGGACAGGGAAGGAATACGCAGTATTTT	CASSVEGQGRNTQYF
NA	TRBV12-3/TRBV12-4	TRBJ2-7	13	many	TGTGCCAGCAGTTTGGTTTGGCAGTCTTGGCAGTACTTC	CASSLVWQSWQYF
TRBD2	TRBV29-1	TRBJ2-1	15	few	TGCAGCGTTCCCAGTCCCGCGGGAGTTCTTAGTGAGCAGTTCTTC	CSVPSPAGVLSEQFF
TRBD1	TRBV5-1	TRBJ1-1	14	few	TGCGCCAGCAGCTTACAGGGGATTGGCACTGAAGCTTTCTTT	CASSLQGIGTEAFF
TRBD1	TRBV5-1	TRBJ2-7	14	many	TGCGCCAGCAGCCCCGGGACAGTCGCTTACGAGCAGTACTTC	CASSPGTVAYEQYF
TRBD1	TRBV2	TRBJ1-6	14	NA	TGTGCCAGCACCAGGACAGGCCCCGGCTCACCCCTCCACTTT	CASTRTGPGSPLHF
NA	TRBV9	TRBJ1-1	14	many	TGTGCCAGCAGCCTCGGGGGCCAGAACACTGAAGCTTTCTTT	CASSLGGQNTEAFF
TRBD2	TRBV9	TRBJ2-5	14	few	TGTGCCAGCAGCCCGGGGGGACCGCTTGAGACCCAGTACTTC	CASSPGGPLETQYF
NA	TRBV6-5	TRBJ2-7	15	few	TGTGCCAGCAGTTACTTTAAGGATTTTTCCTACGAGCAGTACTTC	CASSYFKDFSYEQYF
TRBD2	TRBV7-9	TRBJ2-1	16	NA	TGTGCCAGCAGCTTTGAGCGGGAGTCCCCTCGGAATGAGCAGTTCTTC	CASSFERESPRNEQFF
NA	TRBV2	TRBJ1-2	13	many	TGTGCCAGCACAAAGGGGGCTAACTATGGCTACACCTTC	CASTKGANYGYTF
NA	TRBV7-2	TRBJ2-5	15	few	TGTGCCAGCAGCCGACGAGAGAGGATCGGGGAGACCCAGTACTTC	CASSRRERIGETQYF
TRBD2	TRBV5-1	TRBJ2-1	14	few	TGCGCCAGCAGTACGACTAGCGGGCGCAATGAGCAGTTCTTC	CASSTTSGRNEQFF
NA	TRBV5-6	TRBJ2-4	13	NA	TGTGCCAGCGCGGCGGTCGGCAAAAACATTCAGTACTTC	CASAAVGKNIQYF
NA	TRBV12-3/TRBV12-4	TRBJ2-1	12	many	TGTGCCAGCAGCCCCACGTACAATGAGCAGTTCTTC	CASSPTYNEQFF
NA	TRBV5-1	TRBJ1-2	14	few	TGCGCCAGCAGCTTGGATGTCACCTCCTATGGCTACACCTTC	CASSLDVTSYGYTF
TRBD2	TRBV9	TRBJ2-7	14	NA	TGTGCCAGCAGCGACCTAGCGGGATCCTACGAGCAGTACTTC	CASSDLAGSYEQYF
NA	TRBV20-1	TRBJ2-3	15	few	TGCAGTGCTAGAGTGAGGTCGCAGGGCACAGATACGCAGTATTTT	CSARVRSQGTDTQYF
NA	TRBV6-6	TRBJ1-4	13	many	TGTGCCAGCAGTCAGGGGTATAATGAAAAACTGTTTTTT	CASSQGYNEKLFF
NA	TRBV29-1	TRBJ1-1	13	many	TGCAGCGTTGAAGTGTTGGCGGGGGGCGAAGCTTTCTTT	CSVEVLAGGEAFF
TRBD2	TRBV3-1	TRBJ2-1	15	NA	TGTGCCAGCAGCCCGACTGGGACTAGCCCGGAGGAGCAGTTCTTC	CASSPTGTSPEEQFF
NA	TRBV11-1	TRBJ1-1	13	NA	TGTGCCAGCAGCACAGAGGTAATCACTGAAGCTTTCTTT	CASSTEVITEAFF